This T cell receptor (beta chain) comes out of a study of blood T cell repertoires in COVID-19. Study-wide background: Researchers got acute and convalescent COVID-19 samples from the United States, Italy and Spain.

Trimming cost V 5 bases and J 7 bases; bases outside gene matches: 6. CDR3 length: 15 residues. Germline CDR1 and CDR2: SSHAT and FNYEAQ (reference sequence). The assay was immunoSEQ multiplex PCR, and TCRdb's table has in-frame clones only and misses some. Altogether around 340,000 clones are present, approximately 91% being singletons, with the ten largest covering approximately 1%. The genes are TRBV7-7 and TRBJ2-2; TRBD1 matches 11 bases. Specimen: PBMCs or T cells enriched from blood (not recorded which). This TCR derives from a woman in her 30s who had been exposed to COVID-19. Here the CDR3 reads CASSVGTGGIGELFF. The CDR3 nucleotides are TGTGCCAGCAGCGTAGGGACAGGGGGAATCGGGGAGCTGTTTTTT.